The 5 T cell receptor beta chains below come from one sample, sequenced in a study of blood T cell repertoires in COVID-19. Clones were sequenced by immunoSEQ multiplex PCR, and TCRdb holds only the in-frame ones, with some missing. Here the sample spans about 250,000 clones, around 80% being singletons. Sequencing was carried out using peripheral blood. The receptor source for this set is a woman aged 35 to 49 with active or convalescent COVID-19.

The gene calls are TRBV29-1 and TRBJ1-2, with D unclear. CDR1 is SQVTM and CDR2 is ANQGSEA in the germline V gene. The CDR3 runs 9 residues. V lost 8 bases and J 8 bases, leaving 9 bases between the germline ends. Here the CDR3 DNA reads TGCAGCTCACTAGAGGGCTACACCTTC. Its protein product is CSSLEGYTF.

The chain combines TRBV5-4 with TRBJ1-1, with D possibly matching TRBD1 (6 bases). The CDR3 runs to 14 residues. V was cut by 3 bases and J by 4 bases, with 13 bases left in between. The germline gives CDR1 SGHNT, CDR2 YYREEE (reference sequence). The CDR3 DNA reads as TGTGCCAGCAGCTCAAAGGCAGGGGCCACTGAAGCTTTCTTT. Amino acid sequence: CASSSKAGATEAFF.

The chain couples TRBV6-5 to TRBJ2-6; no firm D call. This CDR3 is 15 amino acids long. The ends were cut back, 5 bases at V and 1 base at J, with 9 bases in the middle. Germline V gene lookup returns CDR1 MNHEY and CDR2 SVGAGI. CDR3 in amino acids: CASSPVVSGANVLTF. CDR3 in DNA: TGTGCCAGCAGTCCAGTGGTTTCTGGGGCCAACGTCCTGACTTTC.

The chain carries TRBV5-5 and TRBJ2-3, with 11 bases fitting TRBD2. V gave up 5 bases and J gave up 6 bases; unmatched junction bases: 11. The length of the CDR3 is 16 residues. CDR1 and CDR2 (germline): SGHKS, YYEKEE (reference sequence). The CDR3 loop reads CASRRPSGGFVDTQYF. The CDR3 DNA follows: TGTGCCAGCAGACGCCCTAGCGGGGGGTTTGTGGATACGCAGTATTTT.

V and J are TRBV5-4 and TRBJ1-2, with D uncertain. The CDR3 consists of 14 residues. Trimming took 4 bases from V and 2 from J, leaving 12 bases between them. Looked up from germline, CDR1 is SGHNT and CDR2 is YYREEE (reference sequence). The CDR3 region has the DNA TGTGCCAGCAGCCGGGATGCTCGGAACTATGGCTACACCTTC. It translates to CASSRDARNYGYTF.